Described below is a single T cell receptor beta chain sequence and its context. Its antigen is not yet known. No qualities accompany the bases; no much larger clone lies one base away. These data are taken from a study of blood T cell repertoires in COVID-19 (dated by TCRdb to the early 2020s). About the full investigation: ImmuneRACE Cohort 3 recovered participants were defined by two consecutive negative NP/OP PCR tests, healthcare professional clearance, or symptom resolution. The collaborator samples originated in the United States, Italy and Spain and spanned the acute and convalescent phases of COVID-19. The prospective study material was composed of cDNA or gDNA derived from T cells, B-cell-depleted T cells, or PBMCs. Deeply sampled blood TCRbeta repertoires from subjects exposed to, actively infected with, or recovered from COVID-19 were included in the dataset. The repertoires were made available in a free public database intended to serve as a resource for research on the immune response to SARS-CoV-2. Samples came from the ongoing ImmuneRACE study (first 160 participants) plus 1,254 subjects from 6 global collaborators. Sample metadata almost always included a de-identified subject ID, COVID-19 status, age in years and sex. Where available, HLA class I and class II types were taken from metadata supplied by the sample provider and were not determined by assay-based typing. Paper-wide results and their limitations: The quantity of clinical and demographic metadata differed by source and by participant and was supplied without curation.

Participants in the prospective study were aged about 18 to 95 years, lived in about two dozen United States geographic areas, and enrolled through a virtual design. Cohort assignment in the prospective study relied on participant-reported clinical history from a screening survey and a study questionnaire. Each participant in the prospective study had whole blood, serum and a nasopharyngeal or oropharyngeal swab collected by mobile phlebotomists. Prospective study participants could optionally give additional blood draws and questionnaires over an approximately two-month period. Before DNA extraction, blood samples from the prospective study were shipped at room temperature or frozen. Its CDR3 holds 16 amino acids, cysteine through phenylalanine. Only the CDR3 DNA is retained, 48 bases long and in frame from the first base. Taken from the germline V gene (reference sequence), the CDR1 and CDR2 loops are MNHEY and SMNVEV. V is pruned by 7 bases and J by 2 bases, leaving 12 bases of the junction without a gene match.

TCRbeta CDR3 regions were amplified from genomic DNA by means of the immunoSEQ Assay, a bias-controlled multiplex PCR. As for the original processing: The number of nucleated cells in each sample was estimated by amplification of reference gene primers within the assay. To quantify the absolute abundance of each unique TCRbeta CDR3 rearrangement, sequence reads were collapsed and filtered. For each sample, productive Simpson clonality was calculated as the square root of Simpson's diversity index over productive rearrangements. TCRdb obtained this table from immuneACCESS and retained in-frame rearrangements with V and J assigned. These tables miss some clones; where compared with another copy, unresolved V genes account for less than half of the shortfall, and the remainder is unexplained. D and trimming come from the DNA, and the V and J calls and clone size come from that table. This sample gives under 150,000 clones in total; roughly 84% of them show up just once. In total, the top ten clones hold about 4% of the sample.

This receptor was identified in a man aged 45-65 years in a cohort exposed to, infected with or recovered from COVID-19 (not recorded which). The chain is encoded by TRBV27 joined to TRBJ1-2; 8 junctional bases match TRBD1. What was sequenced was PBMCs or T cells enriched from blood (not recorded which). In nucleotide form, the sequence is TGTGCCAGCACCGCTTTGGGGCAGGGGGCAAACTATGGCTACACCTTC. The encoded protein is CASTALGQGANYGYTF.